This TCR beta chain was documented in a study of blood T cells in healthy people across ages. Study-wide findings and caveats: Diversity was higher, and naive CD4+ cells more numerous, in long-lived donors than in aged donors.

Concerning this clonotype itself: As yet, its antigen is unknown.

Trimming removed 3 bases at V and 4 bases at J, with 16 bases between. This CDR3 has 15 amino acids. Combining a sample-barcoded 5' primer with a J-beta primer mix, a second PCR ran for roughly 7 to 12 cycles. TCRdb ran MiXCR on the 5' RACE reads and lists one entry per CDR3 protein. The sample includes about 1.4 million distinct CDR3 sequences, around 55% of them seen just once. Donation came from healthy Caucasian individuals in Russia who were aged about 6 to 95. The source is a man between 18 and 35 years old in good health. This chain links TRBV12-3 or TRBV12-4 with TRBJ2-7; no reliable D call. The sequenced sample consisted of blood. The CDR3 sequence: CASSFEYSASYEQYF. The DNA for the CDR3 is TGTGCCAGCAGTTTCGAGTACAGCGCCTCTTACGAGCAGTACTTC.